This T cell receptor beta chain was sequenced for a study of PD-L1 blockade in urothelial cancer. On the study more broadly: Median blood clonality was roughly 0.087, with 75,000 to 90,000 unique TCRs.

Time point indicated: pretreatment peripheral blood. Produced via immunoSEQ multiplex PCR; TCRdb's table is partial and in-frame only. The sample consists of tens of thousands of clones, approximately 83% of them appearing once. The receptor's source is a man aged 60 to 69 with urothelial cancer. Material: PBMCs, obtained around atezolizumab (anti-PD-L1) treatment.

CDR3 sequence reads: CSVWTSGHEQYF. The CDR3 DNA reads as TGCAGCGTGTGGACTAGCGGCCACGAGCAGTACTTC. The genes are TRBV29-1 and TRBJ2-7; 10 bases align to TRBD2. The V gene's germline CDR1 is SQVTM and CDR2 ANQGSEA. The CDR3 totals 12 residues. The ends lost 6 bases at V and 5 bases at J; junction bases unmatched: 4.